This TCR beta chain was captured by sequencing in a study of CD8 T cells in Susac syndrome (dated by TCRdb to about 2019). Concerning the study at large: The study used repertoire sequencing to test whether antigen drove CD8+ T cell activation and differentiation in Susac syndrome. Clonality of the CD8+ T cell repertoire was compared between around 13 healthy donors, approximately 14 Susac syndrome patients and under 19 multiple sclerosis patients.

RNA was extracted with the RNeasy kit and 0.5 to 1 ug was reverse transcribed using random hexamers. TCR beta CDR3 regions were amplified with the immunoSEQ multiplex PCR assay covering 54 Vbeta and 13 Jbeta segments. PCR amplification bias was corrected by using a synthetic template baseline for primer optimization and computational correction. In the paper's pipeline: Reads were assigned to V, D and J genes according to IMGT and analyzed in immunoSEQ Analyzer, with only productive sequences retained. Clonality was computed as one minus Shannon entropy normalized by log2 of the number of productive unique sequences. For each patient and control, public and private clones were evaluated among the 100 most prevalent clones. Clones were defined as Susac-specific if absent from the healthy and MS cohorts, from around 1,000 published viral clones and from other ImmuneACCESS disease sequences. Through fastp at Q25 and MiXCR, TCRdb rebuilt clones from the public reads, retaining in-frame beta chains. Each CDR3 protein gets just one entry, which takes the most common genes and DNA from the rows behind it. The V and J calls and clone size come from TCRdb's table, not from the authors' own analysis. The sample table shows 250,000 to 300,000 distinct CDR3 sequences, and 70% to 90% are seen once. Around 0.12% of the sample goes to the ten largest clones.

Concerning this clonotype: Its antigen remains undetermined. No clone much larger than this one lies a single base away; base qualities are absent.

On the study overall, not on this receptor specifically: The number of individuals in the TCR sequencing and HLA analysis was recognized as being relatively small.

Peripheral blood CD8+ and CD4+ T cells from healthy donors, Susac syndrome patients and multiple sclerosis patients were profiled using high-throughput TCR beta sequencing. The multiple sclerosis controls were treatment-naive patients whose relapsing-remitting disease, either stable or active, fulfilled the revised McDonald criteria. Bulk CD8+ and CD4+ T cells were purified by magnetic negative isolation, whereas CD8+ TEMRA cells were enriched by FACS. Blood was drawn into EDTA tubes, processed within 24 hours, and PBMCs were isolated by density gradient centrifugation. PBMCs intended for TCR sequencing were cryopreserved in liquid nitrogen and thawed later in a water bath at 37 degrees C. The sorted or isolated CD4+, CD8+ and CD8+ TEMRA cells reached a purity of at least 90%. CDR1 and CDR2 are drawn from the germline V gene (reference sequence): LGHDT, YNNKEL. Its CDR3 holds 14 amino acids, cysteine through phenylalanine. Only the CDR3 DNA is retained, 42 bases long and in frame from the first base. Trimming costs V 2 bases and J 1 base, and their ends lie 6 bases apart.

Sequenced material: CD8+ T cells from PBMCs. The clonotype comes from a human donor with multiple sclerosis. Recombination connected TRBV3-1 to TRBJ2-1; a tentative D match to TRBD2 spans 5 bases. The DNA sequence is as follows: TGTGCCAGCAGCCAACGGGGATCCTACAATGAGCAGTTCTTC. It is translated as CASSQRGSYNEQFF.